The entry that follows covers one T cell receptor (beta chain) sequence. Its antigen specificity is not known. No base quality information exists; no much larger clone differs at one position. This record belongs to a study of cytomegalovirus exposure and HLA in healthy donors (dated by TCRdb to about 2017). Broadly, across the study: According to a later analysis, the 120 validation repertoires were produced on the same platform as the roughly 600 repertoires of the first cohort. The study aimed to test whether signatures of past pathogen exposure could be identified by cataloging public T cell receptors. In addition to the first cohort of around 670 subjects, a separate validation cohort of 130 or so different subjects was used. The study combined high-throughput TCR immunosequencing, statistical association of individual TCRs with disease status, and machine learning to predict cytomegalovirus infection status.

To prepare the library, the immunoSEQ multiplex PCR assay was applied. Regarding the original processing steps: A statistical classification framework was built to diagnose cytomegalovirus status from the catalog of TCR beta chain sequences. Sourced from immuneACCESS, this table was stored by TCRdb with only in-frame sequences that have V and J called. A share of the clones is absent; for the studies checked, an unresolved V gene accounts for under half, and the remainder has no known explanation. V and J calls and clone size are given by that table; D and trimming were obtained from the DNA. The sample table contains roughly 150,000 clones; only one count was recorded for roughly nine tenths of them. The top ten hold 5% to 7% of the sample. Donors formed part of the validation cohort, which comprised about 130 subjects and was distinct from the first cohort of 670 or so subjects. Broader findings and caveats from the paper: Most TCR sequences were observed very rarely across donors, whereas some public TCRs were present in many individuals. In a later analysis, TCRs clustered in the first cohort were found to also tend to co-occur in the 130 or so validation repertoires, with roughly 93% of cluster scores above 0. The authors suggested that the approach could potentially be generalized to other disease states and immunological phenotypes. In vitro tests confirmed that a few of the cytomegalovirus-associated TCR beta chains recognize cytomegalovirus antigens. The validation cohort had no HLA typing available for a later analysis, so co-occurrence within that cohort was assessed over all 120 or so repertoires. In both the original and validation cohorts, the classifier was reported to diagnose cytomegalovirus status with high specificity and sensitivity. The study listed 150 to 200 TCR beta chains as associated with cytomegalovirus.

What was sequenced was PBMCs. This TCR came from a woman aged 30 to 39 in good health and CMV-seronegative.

At the DNA level, the sequence is TGTGCCAGCAGTGCGTCGGGAGGGCCGACTTTTACCCAGTACTTC. This codes for CASSASGGPTFTQYF. The rearranged chain carries TRBV2 and TRBJ2-5; 8 bases in the middle match TRBD2. The CDR3, from cysteine to phenylalanine, totals 15 residues. Only the CDR3 part of the read is kept: 45 bases, read in frame from the first base. V loses 4 bases at its end and J loses 8 bases; junction bases beyond the gene matches: 12. CDR1 and CDR2 (SNHLY, FYNNEI) derive from the germline V gene.